This is a list of T cell receptor beta chains from one sample in a study of cytomegalovirus exposure and HLA in healthy donors. Clones were read by immunoSEQ multiplex PCR, and TCRdb kept only the in-frame ones, dropping some. The sample comprises fewer than 150,000 clones, about 79% of which are singletons, and approximately 2.8% rests with the top ten. Sequencing input: PBMCs. All receptors come from a male donor in good health and CMV-seronegative. The CDR3 runs from the conserved cysteine through the conserved F or W. A D gene is named only where the DNA matches it firmly. The size entry is marked missing in some rows and otherwise reads once, few, many or a size class.

CDR3 protein: CATHGGGMDGYTF
CDR3 DNA: TGTGCCACCCACGGGGGGGGTATGGATGGCTACACCTTC
V gene: TRBV6-4
D gene: -
CDR3 length: 13
clone size: -
J gene: TRBJ1-2

CDR3 protein: CASSISGRWSYNEQFF
CDR3 DNA: TGTGCCAGTAGTATAAGCGGGAGATGGTCCTACAATGAGCAGTTCTTC
V gene: TRBV19
D gene: TRBD2
CDR3 length: 16
clone size: -
J gene: TRBJ2-1

CDR3 protein: CASSLVLYGEETQYF
CDR3 DNA: TGTGCCAGCAGCTTAGTCTTGTACGGGGAAGAGACCCAGTACTTC
V gene: TRBV11-2
D gene: -
CDR3 length: 15
clone size: -
J gene: TRBJ2-5

CDR3 protein: CASSSGESGELFF
CDR3 DNA: TGCGCCAGCAGCTCGGGGGAGTCCGGGGAGCTGTTTTTT
V gene: TRBV5-1
D gene: -
CDR3 length: 13
clone size: -
J gene: TRBJ2-2

CDR3 protein: CASSIGSSYNEQFF
CDR3 DNA: TGTGCCAGTAGTATAGGCAGCTCCTACAATGAGCAGTTCTTC
V gene: TRBV19
D gene: -
CDR3 length: 14
clone size: -
J gene: TRBJ2-1

CDR3 protein: CASRDRLNSYEQYF
CDR3 DNA: TGTGCCAGCCGCGACAGATTAAATTCCTACGAGCAGTACTTC
V gene: TRBV5-4
D gene: -
CDR3 length: 14
clone size: -
J gene: TRBJ2-7

CDR3 protein: CASSGDGEVNEQYF
CDR3 DNA: TGTGCCAGCAGTGGGGACGGGGAGGTGAACGAGCAGTACTTC
V gene: TRBV6-1
D gene: -
CDR3 length: 14
clone size: many
J gene: TRBJ2-7

CDR3 protein: CASGLTSGNTGELFF
CDR3 DNA: TGTGCTAGTGGTTTGACTAGCGGGAACACCGGGGAGCTGTTTTTT
V gene: TRBV12-5
D gene: TRBD2
CDR3 length: 15
clone size: once
J gene: TRBJ2-2

CDR3 protein: CASSLGQGRSGNTIYF
CDR3 DNA: TGTGCCAGCAGCCTCGGACAGGGTCGCTCTGGAAACACCATATATTTT
V gene: TRBV5-4
D gene: TRBD1
CDR3 length: 16
clone size: -
J gene: TRBJ1-3

CDR3 protein: CSVAKQGSEAFF
CDR3 DNA: TGCAGCGTAGCCAAACAGGGGTCTGAAGCTTTCTTT
V gene: TRBV29-1
D gene: TRBD1
CDR3 length: 12
clone size: -
J gene: TRBJ1-1

CDR3 protein: CASSLGQRVASGANVLTF
CDR3 DNA: TGTGCCAGCAGCTTAGGACAGAGGGTTGCGTCTGGGGCCAACGTCCTGACTTTC
V gene: TRBV5-6
D gene: -
CDR3 length: 18
clone size: few
J gene: TRBJ2-6

CDR3 protein: CASNEKENEQFF
CDR3 DNA: TGTGCCAGCAACGAGAAGGAGAATGAGCAGTTCTTC
V gene: TRBV9
D gene: -
CDR3 length: 12
clone size: -
J gene: TRBJ2-1

CDR3 protein: CASSPRPGQRHGYTF
CDR3 DNA: TGTGCCAGCAGTCCCCGACCGGGACAGAGACATGGCTACACCTTC
V gene: TRBV27
D gene: TRBD1
CDR3 length: 15
clone size: -
J gene: TRBJ1-2

CDR3 protein: CASSEGNEKLFF
CDR3 DNA: TGTGCCAGCAGCGAGGGAAATGAAAAACTGTTTTTT
V gene: TRBV6-5
D gene: -
CDR3 length: 12
clone size: -
J gene: TRBJ1-4

CDR3 protein: CASSTRRLAGGYTDTQHF
CDR3 DNA: TGCGCCAGCAGCACCCGTCGCCTAGCGGGAGGGTACACAGATACGCAGCATTTT
V gene: TRBV5-1
D gene: -
CDR3 length: 18
clone size: -
J gene: TRBJ1-5

CDR3 protein: CASSMAGGAYNEQFF
CDR3 DNA: TGTGCCAGTAGTATGGCGGGAGGGGCTTACAATGAGCAGTTCTTC
V gene: TRBV19
D gene: TRBD2
CDR3 length: 15
clone size: -
J gene: TRBJ2-1

CDR3 protein: CASSPITSGTYNEQFF
CDR3 DNA: TGCGCCAGCAGCCCCATCACTAGCGGGACTTACAATGAGCAGTTCTTC
V gene: TRBV5-1
D gene: TRBD2
CDR3 length: 16
clone size: -
J gene: TRBJ2-1

CDR3 protein: CASSRRGGPQHF
CDR3 DNA: TGTGCCAGCAGCCGTCGGGGAGGGCCCCAGCATTTT
V gene: TRBV6-6
D gene: -
CDR3 length: 12
clone size: few
J gene: TRBJ1-5

CDR3 protein: CASSPGGTGHTGELFF
CDR3 DNA: TGTGCCAGCAGCCCAGGTGGGACAGGGCACACCGGGGAGCTGTTTTTT
V gene: TRBV11-3
D gene: TRBD1
CDR3 length: 16
clone size: -
J gene: TRBJ2-2

CDR3 protein: CASSIGSSSYNEQFF
CDR3 DNA: TGTGCCAGTAGTATCGGGAGTAGCTCCTACAATGAGCAGTTCTTC
V gene: TRBV19
D gene: -
CDR3 length: 15
clone size: -
J gene: TRBJ2-1

CDR3 protein: CASGILGQGNSPLHF
CDR3 DNA: TGTGCCAGCGGGATTTTGGGACAGGGGAATTCACCCCTCCACTTT
V gene: TRBV7-2
D gene: TRBD1
CDR3 length: 15
clone size: few
J gene: TRBJ1-6

CDR3 protein: CAGSPGQEPTDGYTF
CDR3 DNA: TGTGCAGGGAGCCCGGGACAGGAGCCAACGGATGGCTACACCTTC
V gene: TRBV6-5
D gene: TRBD1
CDR3 length: 15
clone size: -
J gene: TRBJ1-2

CDR3 protein: CASGLFDGGYTF
CDR3 DNA: TGTGCTAGTGGTTTGTTCGATGGCGGCTACACCTTC
V gene: TRBV12-5
D gene: -
CDR3 length: 12
clone size: -
J gene: TRBJ1-2

CDR3 protein: CASSEGAGGPGANVLTF
CDR3 DNA: TGTGCCAGCAGCGAGGGGGCGGGAGGGCCCGGGGCCAACGTCCTGACTTTC
V gene: TRBV9
D gene: TRBD2
CDR3 length: 17
clone size: -
J gene: TRBJ2-6

CDR3 protein: CASSPRLAGGPGELFF
CDR3 DNA: TGTGCCAGCAGCCCAAGACTAGCGGGAGGTCCCGGGGAGCTGTTTTTT
V gene: TRBV9
D gene: TRBD2
CDR3 length: 16
clone size: -
J gene: TRBJ2-2

CDR3 protein: CASSIVEGASGNTIYF
CDR3 DNA: TGTGCCAGTAGTATAGTAGAGGGAGCTTCTGGAAACACCATATATTTT
V gene: TRBV19
D gene: -
CDR3 length: 16
clone size: -
J gene: TRBJ1-3

CDR3 protein: CASSPGVGRRMSNQPQHF
CDR3 DNA: TGTGCCAGCAGCCCGGGGGTAGGGCGGAGGATGAGCAATCAGCCCCAGCATTTT
V gene: TRBV2
D gene: -
CDR3 length: 18
clone size: -
J gene: TRBJ1-5

CDR3 protein: CATSRVVVSSGRMSYEQYF
CDR3 DNA: TGTGCCACCAGCAGAGTGGTGGTGTCTAGCGGGAGGATGTCCTACGAGCAGTACTTC
V gene: TRBV15
D gene: TRBD2
CDR3 length: 19
clone size: -
J gene: TRBJ2-7

CDR3 protein: CASSRQFLSGNTIYF
CDR3 DNA: TGTGCCAGTTCCCGACAGTTCCTCTCTGGAAACACCATATATTTT
V gene: TRBV19
D gene: -
CDR3 length: 15
clone size: few
J gene: TRBJ1-3

CDR3 protein: CASWGQGAQETQYF
CDR3 DNA: TGTGCCAGCTGGGGACAGGGAGCCCAAGAGACCCAGTACTTC
V gene: TRBV25-1
D gene: TRBD1
CDR3 length: 14
clone size: -
J gene: TRBJ2-5

CDR3 protein: CAIRGDSQGKKSEQFF
CDR3 DNA: TGTGCCATCAGGGGCGATTCACAGGGAAAAAAGTCTGAGCAGTTCTTC
V gene: TRBV10-3
D gene: -
CDR3 length: 16
clone size: -
J gene: TRBJ2-1

CDR3 protein: CASSPLSSDRYNEQFF
CDR3 DNA: TGTGCCAGCTCACCACTATCGTCGGACAGGTACAATGAGCAGTTCTTC
V gene: TRBV18
D gene: TRBD1
CDR3 length: 16
clone size: -
J gene: TRBJ2-1

CDR3 protein: CASSPEGAGWETQYF
CDR3 DNA: TGTGCCAGCAGCCCCGAGGGGGCTGGTTGGGAGACCCAGTACTTC
V gene: TRBV7-3
D gene: TRBD1
CDR3 length: 15
clone size: few
J gene: TRBJ2-5

CDR3 protein: CASSVDSGGHYNEQFF
CDR3 DNA: TGTGCCAGCAGCGTAGATAGCGGGGGGCACTACAATGAGCAGTTCTTC
V gene: TRBV9
D gene: TRBD2
CDR3 length: 16
clone size: -
J gene: TRBJ2-1

CDR3 protein: CATRVGGDGGEQFF
CDR3 DNA: TGTGCCACCCGAGTTGGGGGGGACGGGGGGGAGCAGTTCTTC
V gene: TRBV2
D gene: TRBD2
CDR3 length: 14
clone size: -
J gene: TRBJ2-1

CDR3 protein: CASSEDFLPNTGELFF
CDR3 DNA: TGTGCCAGCAGCGAGGACTTTCTTCCGAACACCGGGGAGCTGTTTTTT
V gene: TRBV7-6
D gene: -
CDR3 length: 16
clone size: -
J gene: TRBJ2-2

CDR3 protein: CAIRGARSSYNEQFF
CDR3 DNA: TGTGCCATCAGGGGGGCCAGGAGCTCCTACAATGAGCAGTTCTTC
V gene: TRBV10-3
D gene: -
CDR3 length: 15
clone size: few
J gene: TRBJ2-1

CDR3 protein: CASSPGQGRGYGYTF
CDR3 DNA: TGTGCCAGCAGTCCCGGACAGGGGAGAGGCTATGGCTACACCTTC
V gene: TRBV6-4
D gene: TRBD1
CDR3 length: 15
clone size: -
J gene: TRBJ1-2

CDR3 protein: CASSPTQDTEAFF
CDR3 DNA: TGTGCCAGCAGCCCAACACAGGACACTGAAGCTTTCTTT
V gene: TRBV7-2
D gene: -
CDR3 length: 13
clone size: once
J gene: TRBJ1-1